One and the same sample provided the 10 T cell receptor beta chains below, sequenced in a study of T cells in Graves' hyperthyroidism and ophthalmopathy. There were TCR beta CDR3 regions amplified from RNA transcripts. The HTBI primer set drove a first-round RT-PCR of the TCR CDR3. Each CDR3 protein gets one entry after TCRdb re-called the multiplex PCR reads with MiXCR. The repertoire holds fewer than 650,000 distinct CDR3 sequences, with over 12% as singletons. The source material was blood. The receptors originated from a woman aged 18-35 years with Graves' ophthalmopathy.

Many counts were recorded for this clonotype. This chain joins TRBV7-3 and TRBJ2-7, with D possibly being TRBD1 (6 bases). Germline V gives CDR1 SGHTA, CDR2 FQGTGA. The CDR3 runs 13 residues. V was clipped by 5 bases and J by 6 bases, with 14 bases between them. DNA for the CDR3: TGTGCCAGCAGCGGCACAGGGAGCGGCGAGCAGTACTTC. This encodes CASSGTGSGEQYF.

This clonotype occurred many times. The chain links TRBV6-1 to TRBJ1-4; the D gene is possibly TRBD1 (6 bases). The CDR3 sequence is 14 residues long. Germline V CDR1 and CDR2: MNHNS, SASEGT. With 5 bases removed from V and 6 bases from J, the gap between germline ends came to 13 bases. CDR3 protein: CASSQGQSHEKLFF. The DNA for the CDR3 is TGTGCCAGCAGTCAAGGACAGTCCCATGAAAAACTGTTTTTT.

A remark on this clonotype: One base away lies a much larger clone, so this may be a sequencing read error. V and J are TRBV24-1 and TRBJ2-1; 9 nucleotides line up with TRBD2. CDR3 length equals 17 residues. The germline gives CDR1 KGHDR, CDR2 SFDVKD. CDR3 sequence (DNA): TGTGCCACCAGTGATTTGCATGCGGGAGGGCCCTACAATGAGCGGTTCTTC. Translated: CATSDLHAGGPYNERFF.

The chain couples TRBV6-1 to TRBJ1-5; TRBD1 aligns across 7 bases. Unmatched junction bases numbered 14, after V lost 5 bases and J lost 7 bases. The CDR3 spans 16 residues. Looked up from germline, CDR1 is MNHNS and CDR2 is SASEGT. For the CDR3, the DNA is TGTGCCAGCAGTCCACCGACAGGGTCTTGGAAACAGCCCCAGCATTTT. The encoded protein is CASSPPTGSWKQPQHF.

This clonotype was counted ten times or more. The chain has TRBV30 and TRBJ2-3; 7 bases are shared with TRBD2. V dropped 3 bases and J dropped 2; count of bases not matched to a gene: 5. The CDR3 runs 14 residues. Germline V gene lookup returns CDR1 GTSNPN and CDR2 SVGIG (reference sequence). CDR3 sequence (DNA): TGTGCCTGGAGCCTAGCGGAGCCCACAGATACGCAGTATTTT. Translation gives CAWSLAEPTDTQYF.

This clonotype was detected many times. V is TRBV6-2 or TRBV6-3 and J is TRBJ2-3; D remains unclear. CDR3 size: 14 residues. Germline values: CDR1 MNHEY, CDR2 SVGEGT. V lost 4 bases and J lost 3, with 11 bases in between. The CDR3 DNA sequence: TGTGCCAGCAGTTCTGTACCTTGGACAGATACGCAGTATTTT. Translating gives CASSSVPWTDTQYF.

This clonotype was counted at least ten times. This chain connects TRBV27 to TRBJ2-3; D remains unclear. From germline, CDR1 is MNHEY and CDR2 SMNVEV (reference sequence). The CDR3 loop spans 17 amino acids. Trimming stripped 5 bases from V and 1 base from J, with 19 bases between. The CDR3, as DNA: TGTGCCAGCAGTCGCCTACAACAGTTCCTCCGCACAGATACGCAGTATTTT. It codes for CASSRLQQFLRTDTQYF.

This clonotype has only a few counts. The chain couples TRBV7-9 to TRBJ2-1, with 9 bases aligning to TRBD2. There are 14 residues in the CDR3. The ends lost 6 bases at V and 5 bases at J; junction bases unmatched: 5. Looked up from germline, CDR1 is SEHNR and CDR2 is FQNEAQ (reference sequence). The CDR3 region has the DNA TGTGCCAGCAGGAGCGGGAGGCGGAACAATGAGCAGTTCTTC. Residues: CASRSGRRNNEQFF.

The genes are TRBV2 and TRBJ2-5, with D possibly being TRBD2 (5 bases). This CDR3 contains 16 residues. The V end lost 6 bases, the J end lost 2 bases, and 19 bases lay between the germline ends. Germline CDR1 SNHLY, CDR2 FYNNEI. The CDR3 coding sequence is TGTGCCAGCAGCGCCGGTGGAGGTAGGCTGCAAGAGACCCAGTACTTC. Its protein product is CASSAGGGRLQETQYF. The full variable domain, completed using reference TRBV2 and TRBJ2-5, is EPEVTQTPSHQVTQMGQEVILRCVPISNHLYFYWYRQILGQKVEFLVSFYNNEISEKSEIFDDQFSVERPDGSNFTLKIRSTKLEDSAMYFCASSAGGGRLQETQYFGPGTRLLVL.

This clonotype appeared many times. The rearrangement links TRBV6-1 to TRBJ1-1; D might be TRBD1 (6 bases). Trimming took off 5 bases at V and 2 bases at J, with 9 bases between the two ends. This CDR3 region has 13 residues. Germline V gene data show CDR1 as MNHNS and CDR2 as SASEGT. The CDR3 protein is CASSHRDNTEAFF. The CDR3 DNA reads TGTGCCAGCAGTCACAGGGATAACACTGAAGCTTTCTTT.